Each of the 6 T cell receptor beta chains below was sequenced from the same sample in a study of shared clonotypes between healthy human individuals. The protocol was immunoSEQ multiplex PCR, while the TCRdb copy is restricted to in-frame clones and leaves out a portion. The sample has 400,000 to 500,000 clones; around three quarters are singletons. Sequencing was done on a sample of PBMCs. The receptors stem from a woman in her forties in good health. Some clones in this sample may be carry-over from other donors' samples.

This chain connects TRBV6-4 to TRBJ2-7; no reliable D call. The CDR3 covers 10 residues. The germline V gene encodes CDR1 MRHNA and CDR2 SNTAGT. V was clipped by 3 bases and J by 12 bases, with 9 bases between them. In DNA form, the CDR3 reads TGTGCCAGCAGTGATCCTGACGGGTACTTC. Amino acids: CASSDPDGYF.

With respect to this clone: One end of the junction fails to match germline, which may point to a read error. The V gene is TRBV7-9, the J gene TRBJ1-2, with 8 bases aligning to TRBD1. This CDR3 has 13 amino acids. Germline CDR1 and CDR2: SEHNR and FQNEAQ (reference sequence). CDR3 nucleotide sequence: TGTGCCACCAGCGGGCAGGGGGCGTCTGGCTACACCTTC. This sequence encodes CATSGQGASGYTF.

This clone was recorded once. V and J are TRBV10-3 and TRBJ1-3; possible D gene TRBD1, 6 bases. The CDR3 totals 15 residues. V was shortened by 8 bases and J by 0 bases, with 14 bases between the two germline ends. Germline V CDR1 and CDR2: ENHRY, SYGVKD. The CDR3 here is CAIRGLGASGNTIYF. The CDR3 region has the DNA TGTGCCATCCGCGGATTGGGGGCCTCTGGAAACACCATATATTTT.

This chain links TRBV18 with TRBJ1-2; 7 nucleotides agree with TRBD1. V lost 3 bases to trimming and J lost 3 bases; unmatched junction nucleotides: 4. The CDR3 consists of 14 residues. Germline V lookup: CDR1 KGHSH, CDR2 LQKENI. The CDR3 DNA is TGTGCCAGCTCACCCTCGGGACAGTACTATGGCTACACCTTC. Protein sequence: CASSPSGQYYGYTF.

The rearrangement uses TRBV7-2 and TRBJ2-4; 9 nucleotides line up with TRBD1. V lost 5 bases to trimming and J lost 7 bases; unmatched junction nucleotides: 6. The CDR3 length is 14 residues. Germline-derived CDR1 and CDR2 are SGHTA and FQGNSA. CDR3 protein: CASSRDRDRNIQYF. The CDR3 nucleotides are TGTGCCAGCAGCCGGGACAGGGATAGGAACATTCAGTACTTC. Based on the CDR3 plus reference TRBV7-2 and TRBJ2-4, the full variable domain is GAGVSQSPSNKVTEKGKDVELRCDPISGHTALYWYRQSLGQGLEFLIYFQGNSAPDKSGLPSDRFSAERTGGSVSTLTIQRTQQEDSAVYLCASSRDRDRNIQYFGAGTRLSVL.

The gene calls are TRBV7-2 and TRBJ2-6; TRBD1 matches 7 bases. CDR1 is SGHTA, CDR2 FQGNSA, per germline. This CDR3 comprises 17 residues. V lost 5 bases and J lost 0; bases outside the gene matches: 7. CDR3 loop: CASSRNRGVSGANVLTF. The DNA for the CDR3 is TGTGCCAGCAGCAGAAACAGGGGAGTCTCTGGGGCCAACGTCCTGACTTTC. The variable domain in full, with the rest retrieved from reference TRBV7-2 and TRBJ2-6, is GAGVSQSPSNKVTEKGKDVELRCDPISGHTALYWYRQSLGQGLEFLIYFQGNSAPDKSGLPSDRFSAERTGGSVSTLTIQRTQQEDSAVYLCASSRNRGVSGANVLTFGAGSRLTVL.